Shown below are 17 T cell receptor beta chains from a single sample sequenced in a study of shared clonotypes between healthy human individuals. Assay: immunoSEQ multiplex PCR; the TCRdb copy retains only in-frame clones and omits some. The profile shows over a million clones, around three quarters of them singletons. Sequencing was carried out using memory CD4+ T cells from PBMCs. Indicated subset: CD45RA-negative fraction. The receptors originated from a man younger than 30 in good health. Some clones in this sample may be carry-over from other donors' samples.

The J gene is TRBJ1-1, the V gene TRBV11-3; D might be TRBD1 (5 bases). This CDR3 contains 13 residues. V was clipped by 5 bases and J by 3 bases, with 10 bases between them. In germline, CDR1 is SGHNT, CDR2 YENEEA. Here the CDR3 DNA reads TGTGCCAGCAGCCGAGGAGGGGACACTGAAGCTTTCTTT. Translated: CASSRGGDTEAFF. The variable domain in full, completed from reference TRBV11-3 and TRBJ1-1, reads EAGVVQSPRYKIIEKKQPVAFWCNPISGHNTLYWYLQNLGQGPELLIRYENEEAVDDSQLPKDRFSAERLKGVDSTLKIQPAELGDSAVYLCASSRGGDTEAFFGQGTRLTVV.

The V gene is TRBV6-6, the J gene TRBJ1-2, with no clear D. The germline V gene encodes CDR1 MNHNY and CDR2 SVGAGI (reference sequence). V dropped 5 bases and J dropped 8 bases, with 18 bases sitting between them. The CDR3 is 14 amino acids. The CDR3 spells CASSDPGGTTGYTF. DNA for the CDR3: TGTGCCAGCAGTGATCCGGGCGGCACAACAGGCTACACCTTC.

The chain has TRBV30 and TRBJ2-7, with 10 bases identical to TRBD2. Looked up from germline, CDR1 is GTSNPN and CDR2 is SVGIG (reference sequence). The V and J ends lost 1 base and 6 bases, in that order; junction bases with no gene match: 3. CDR3 length: 13 amino acids. The CDR3 sequence: CAWSALAGGEQYF. For the CDR3, the DNA is TGTGCCTGGAGTGCCTTAGCGGGAGGCGAGCAGTACTTC.

The chain recombines TRBV29-1 with TRBJ2-5; no reliable D call. The CDR3 consists of 13 residues. Between the trimmed V and J ends, which lost 4 bases and 0 bases, there was a span of 9 bases. The V gene's germline CDR1 is SQVTM and CDR2 ANQGSEA. The CDR3 loop reads CSVVHPYQETQYF. CDR3 coding DNA: TGCAGCGTTGTTCATCCGTACCAAGAGACCCAGTACTTC.

V and J are TRBV28 and TRBJ2-3; D is tentatively TRBD1 or TRBD2 (5 bases each). The CDR3 runs 13 residues. Germline values: CDR1 MDHEN, CDR2 SYDVKM. V lost 6 bases and J lost 2, with 9 bases in between. The CDR3 here is CASSLGTTDTQYF. The CDR3 DNA reads as TGTGCCAGCAGCTTGGGGACCACAGATACGCAGTATTTT.

The chain uses TRBV21-1 and TRBJ2-7; TRBD2 is taken as the D call from the table, unchecked against the DNA. TRBV21-1 is termed a pseudogene. CDR3 length: 15 amino acids. The CDR3 DNA follows: TGTGCCAGCAGCAAACTACTAGGAATCCACTACGAGCAGTACTTC. Its protein is CASSKLLGIHYEQYF.

This sequence joins TRBV18 and TRBJ2-7; 16 bases are a match to TRBD2. CDR3 length equals 19 residues. The J segment lost 4 bases and the V segment lost 4 bases, leaving 13 bases of the junction unmatched. The germline V gene has CDR1 KGHSH and CDR2 LQKENI. In DNA, the CDR3 is TGTGCCAGCTCACTGGGACTAGCGGGAGGGCCTGGGCACCTTTACGAGCAGTACTTC. Protein sequence: CASSLGLAGGPGHLYEQYF. The full variable domain, completed using reference TRBV18 and TRBJ2-7, is NAGVMQNPRHLVRRRGQEARLRCSPMKGHSHVYWYRQLPEEGLKFMVYLQKENIIDESGMPKERFSAEFPKEGPSILRIQQVVRGDSAAYFCASSLGLAGGPGHLYEQYFGPGTRLTVT.

The chain has TRBV25-1 and TRBJ2-7; D might be TRBD1 (6 bases). There are 14 residues in the CDR3. Per germline, CDR1 MGHDK and CDR2 SYGVNS. V shed 4 bases and J shed 2 bases, with 12 bases lying between them. The CDR3 reads CASSAPQGTYEQYF. The CDR3 DNA reads as TGTGCCAGCAGTGCTCCCCAGGGGACCTACGAGCAGTACTTC.

This clone came up a few times. V is TRBV6-5 and J is TRBJ1-2, with D uncertain. The CDR3 is 14 amino acids. Germline assignment: CDR1 MNHEY and CDR2 SVGAGI. Trimming removed 0 bases at V and 8 bases at J, with 13 bases between. CDR3 protein: CASSYSNPNRGYTF. CDR3 bases: TGTGCCAGCAGTTACTCGAACCCCAACCGGGGCTACACCTTC.

This clone was recorded once. This chain links TRBV28 with TRBJ1-2; D might be TRBD1 (5 bases). The CDR3 extends over 12 amino acids. The germline gives CDR1 MDHEN, CDR2 SYDVKM. Trimming took 10 bases from V and 3 from J, leaving 12 bases between them. The CDR3 region is CATLRDYYGYTF. The CDR3 nucleotides read TGTGCCACCCTGAGGGACTACTATGGCTACACCTTC.

The V and J genes are TRBV28 and TRBJ2-1; 7 nucleotides agree with TRBD1. Unmatched junction bases numbered 13, after V lost 10 bases and J lost 4 bases. CDR3 size: 15 residues. Germline V CDR1 and CDR2: MDHEN, SYDVKM. CDR3 loop: CAILSRDRAYNEQFF. CDR3 nucleotides: TGTGCCATCCTGTCCCGGGACAGAGCATACAATGAGCAGTTCTTC.

This clone turned up a few times. The V and J genes are TRBV5-1 and TRBJ2-3; D is possibly TRBD1 or TRBD2 (5 bases each). Germline V gives CDR1 SGHRS, CDR2 YFSETQ. The V and J ends lost 0 bases and 3 bases respectively, with 23 bases between them. The CDR3 has 19 amino acids. CDR3 loop: CASSLAGAGAYLGTDTQYF. The DNA for the CDR3 is TGCGCCAGCAGCTTGGCTGGTGCCGGGGCTTACCTGGGGACAGATACGCAGTATTTT.

The V call is TRBV30, the J call TRBJ1-2; no definite D call. V was shortened by 5 bases and J by 1 base, with 11 bases between the two germline ends. This CDR3 has 13 residues. Germline-derived CDR1 and CDR2 are GTSNPN and SVGIG (reference sequence). CDR3 sequence: CAWARELNYGYTF. The CDR3 nucleotides read TGTGCCTGGGCTAGAGAGCTTAACTATGGCTACACCTTC. The whole variable domain, remainder taken from reference TRBV30 and TRBJ1-2, is SQTIHQWPATLVQPVGSPLSLECTVEGTSNPNLYWYRQAAGRGLQLLFYSVGIGQISSEVPQNLSASRPQDRQFILSSKKLLLSDSGFYLCAWARELNYGYTFGSGTRLTVV.

This chain joins TRBV4-3 and TRBJ2-1; D possibly matches TRBD1 or TRBD2 (5 bases each). The CDR3 length is 15 residues. V lost 5 bases, J lost 8 bases, and 19 bases lay in between. Looked up from germline, CDR1 is LGHNA and CDR2 is YSLEER. The CDR3 region is CASSTSGAQWDEQFF. As DNA, the CDR3 is TGCGCCAGCAGCACCTCCGGGGCCCAGTGGGATGAGCAGTTCTTC.

A remark on this clone: The junction and the germline gene differ at one end; a read error may be behind it. The chain recombines TRBV6-5 with TRBJ2-7, with 10 bases fitting TRBD2. The length of the CDR3 is 15 residues. Germline V gene lookup returns CDR1 MNHEY and CDR2 SVGAGI. CDR3 DNA sequence: TGTGCCGGCAGTTCGCTAGCGGGAGTGGTCTACGAGCAGTACTTC. Its translation is CAGSSLAGVVYEQYF.

A remark on this clone: The same CDR3 can be traced to other DNA sequences in this sample. The chain carries TRBV27 and TRBJ2-7; 8 positions match TRBD1. V was pared by 4 bases and J by 1 base, with 0 bases of the junction left unmatched. The CDR3 consists of 13 residues. Germline CDR1 and CDR2: MNHEY and SMNVEV (reference sequence). The CDR3 loop reads CASSWTGSYEQYF. CDR3 bases: TGTGCCAGCAGTTGGACAGGGTCCTACGAGCAGTACTTC.

A single count supports this clone. This sequence joins TRBV29-1 and TRBJ1-2; D unclear. The V end lost 4 bases, the J end lost 4 bases, and 10 bases lay between the germline ends. Germline V gene data show CDR1 as SQVTM and CDR2 as ANQGSEA. This CDR3 spans 12 amino acids. CDR3 sequence: CSVVPGGYGYTF. CDR3 bases: TGCAGCGTTGTCCCGGGAGGCTATGGCTACACCTTC.